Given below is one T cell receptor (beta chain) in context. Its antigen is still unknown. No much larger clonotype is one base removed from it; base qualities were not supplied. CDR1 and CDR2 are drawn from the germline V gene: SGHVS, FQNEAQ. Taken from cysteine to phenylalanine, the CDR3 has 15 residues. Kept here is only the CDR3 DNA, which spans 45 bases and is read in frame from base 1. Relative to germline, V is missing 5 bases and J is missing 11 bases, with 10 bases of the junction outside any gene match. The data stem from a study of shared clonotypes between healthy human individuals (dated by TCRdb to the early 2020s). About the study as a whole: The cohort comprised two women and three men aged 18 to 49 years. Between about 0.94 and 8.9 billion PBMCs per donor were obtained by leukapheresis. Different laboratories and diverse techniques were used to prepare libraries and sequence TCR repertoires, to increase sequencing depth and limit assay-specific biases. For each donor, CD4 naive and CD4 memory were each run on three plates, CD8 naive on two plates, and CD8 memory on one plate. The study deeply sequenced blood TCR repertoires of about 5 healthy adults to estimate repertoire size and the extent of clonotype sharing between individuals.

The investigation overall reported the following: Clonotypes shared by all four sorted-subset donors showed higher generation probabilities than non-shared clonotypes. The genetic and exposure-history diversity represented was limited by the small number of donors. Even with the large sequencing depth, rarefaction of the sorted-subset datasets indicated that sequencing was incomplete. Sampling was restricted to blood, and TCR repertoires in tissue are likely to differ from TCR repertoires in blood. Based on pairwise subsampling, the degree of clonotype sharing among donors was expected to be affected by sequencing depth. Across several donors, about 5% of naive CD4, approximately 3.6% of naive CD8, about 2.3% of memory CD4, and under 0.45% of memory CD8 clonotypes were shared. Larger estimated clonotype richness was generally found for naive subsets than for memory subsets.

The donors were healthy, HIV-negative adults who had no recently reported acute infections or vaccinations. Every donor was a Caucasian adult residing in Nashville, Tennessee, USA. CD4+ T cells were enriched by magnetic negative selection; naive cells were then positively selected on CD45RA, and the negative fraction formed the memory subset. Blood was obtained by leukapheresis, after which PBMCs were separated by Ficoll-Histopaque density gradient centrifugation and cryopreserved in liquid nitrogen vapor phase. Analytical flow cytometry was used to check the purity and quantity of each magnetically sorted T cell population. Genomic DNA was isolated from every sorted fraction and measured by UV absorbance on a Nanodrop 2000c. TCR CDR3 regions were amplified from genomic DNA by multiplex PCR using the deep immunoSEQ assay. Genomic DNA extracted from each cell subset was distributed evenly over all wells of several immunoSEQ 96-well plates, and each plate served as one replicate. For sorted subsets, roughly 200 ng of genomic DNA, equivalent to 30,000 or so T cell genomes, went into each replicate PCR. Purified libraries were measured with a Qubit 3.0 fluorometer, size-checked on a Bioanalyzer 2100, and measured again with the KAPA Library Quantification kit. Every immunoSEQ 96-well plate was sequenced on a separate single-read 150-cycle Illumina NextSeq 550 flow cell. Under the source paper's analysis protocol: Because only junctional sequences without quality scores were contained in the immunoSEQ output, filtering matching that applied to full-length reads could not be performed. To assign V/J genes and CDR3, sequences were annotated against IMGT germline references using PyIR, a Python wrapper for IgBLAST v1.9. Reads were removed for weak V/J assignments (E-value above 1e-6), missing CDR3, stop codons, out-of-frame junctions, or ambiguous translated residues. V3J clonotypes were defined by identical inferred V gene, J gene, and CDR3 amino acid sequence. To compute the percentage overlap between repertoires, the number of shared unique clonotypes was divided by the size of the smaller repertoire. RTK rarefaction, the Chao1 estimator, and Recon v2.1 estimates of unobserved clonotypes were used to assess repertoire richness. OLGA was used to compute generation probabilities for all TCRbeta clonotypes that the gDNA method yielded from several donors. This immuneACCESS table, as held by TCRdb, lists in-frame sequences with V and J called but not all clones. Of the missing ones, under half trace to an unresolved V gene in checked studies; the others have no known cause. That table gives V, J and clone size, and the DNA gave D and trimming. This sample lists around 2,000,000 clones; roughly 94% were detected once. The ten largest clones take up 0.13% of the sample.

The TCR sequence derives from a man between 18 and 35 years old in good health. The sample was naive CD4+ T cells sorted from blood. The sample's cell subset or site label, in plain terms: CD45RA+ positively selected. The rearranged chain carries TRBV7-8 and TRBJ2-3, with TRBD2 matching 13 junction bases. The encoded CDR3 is CASSPGTSGEVEQYF. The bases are TGTGCCAGCAGCCCCGGGACTAGCGGGGAGGTGGAGCAGTATTTT. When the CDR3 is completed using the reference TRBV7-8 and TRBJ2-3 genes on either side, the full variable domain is GAGVSQSPRYKVAKRGQDVALRCDPISGHVSLFWYQQALGQGPEFLTYFQNEAQLDKSGLPSDRFFAERPEGSVSTLKIQRTQQEDSAVYLCASSPGTSGEVEQYFGPGTRLTVL.